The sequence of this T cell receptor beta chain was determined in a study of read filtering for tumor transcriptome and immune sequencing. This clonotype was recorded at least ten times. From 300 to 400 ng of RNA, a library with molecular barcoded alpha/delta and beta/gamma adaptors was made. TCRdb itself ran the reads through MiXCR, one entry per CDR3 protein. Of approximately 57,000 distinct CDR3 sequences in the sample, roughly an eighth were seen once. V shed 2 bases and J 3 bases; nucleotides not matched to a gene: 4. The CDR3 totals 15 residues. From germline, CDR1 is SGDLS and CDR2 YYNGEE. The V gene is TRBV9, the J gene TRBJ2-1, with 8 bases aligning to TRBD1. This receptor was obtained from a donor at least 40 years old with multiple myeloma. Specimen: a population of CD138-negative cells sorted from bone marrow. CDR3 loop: CASSVRDRSYNEQFF. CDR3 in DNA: TGTGCCAGCAGCGTCCGGGACAGGAGCTACAATGAGCAGTTCTTC.